This T cell receptor (beta chain) comes out of a study of Ad26.COV2.S vaccination and SARS-CoV-2 variants. As for the study in general: A participant enrolled in the COV1001 Ad26.COV2.S trial arm provided the sample. Study results and caveats: There was reportedly substantial breadth in spike-specific CD8+ and CD4+ T cell responses after vaccination. Across vaccine and placebo recipients, the breadth of non-spike TCRs was similar.

The repertoire was sequenced with immunoSEQ multiplex PCR; TCRdb's copy has only in-frame clones and lacks some. Of about 390,000 clones in the sample, 92% were seen once. Details on this clone: Its antigen is unidentified.

Treatment denoted: approximately 18 received Ad26.COV2.S at low or high dose, single or two shots; roughly five received placebo; per-sample allocation not given. The samples date from day 63 after the first vaccine or placebo injection. An Ad26 vector was used to express Wuhan-strain SARS-CoV-2 spike as the vaccine. CDR1 and CDR2 from the germline V gene are MNHEY and SMNVEV (reference sequence). V lost 1 base and J lost 6, with 10 bases in between. The CDR3 sequence is 14 residues long. The chain carries TRBV27 and TRBJ1-5; D gene uncertain. This sequence originates from a person aged 18 to 65 who received the Ad26.COV2.S COVID-19 vaccine or a placebo. Sequencing used peripheral blood, obtained in a trial of Ad26.COV2.S vaccine versus placebo. The CDR3 is CASSLFGLGQPQHF. CDR3 in DNA: TGTGCCAGCAGTTTATTTGGGTTGGGTCAGCCCCAGCATTTT.